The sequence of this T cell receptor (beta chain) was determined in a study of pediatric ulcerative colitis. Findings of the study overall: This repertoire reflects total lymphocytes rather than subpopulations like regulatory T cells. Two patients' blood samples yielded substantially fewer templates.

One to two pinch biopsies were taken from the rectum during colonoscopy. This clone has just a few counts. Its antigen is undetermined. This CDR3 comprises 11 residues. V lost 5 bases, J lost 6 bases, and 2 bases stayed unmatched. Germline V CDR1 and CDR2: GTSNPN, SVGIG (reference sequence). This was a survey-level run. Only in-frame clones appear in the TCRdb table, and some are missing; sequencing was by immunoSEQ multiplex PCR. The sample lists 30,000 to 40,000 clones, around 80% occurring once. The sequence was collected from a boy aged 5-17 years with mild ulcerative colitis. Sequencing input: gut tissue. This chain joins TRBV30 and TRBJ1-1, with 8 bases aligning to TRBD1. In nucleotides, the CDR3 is TGTGCCTGGGAGACAGGGGCTGAAGCTTTCTTT. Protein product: CAWETGAEAFF.